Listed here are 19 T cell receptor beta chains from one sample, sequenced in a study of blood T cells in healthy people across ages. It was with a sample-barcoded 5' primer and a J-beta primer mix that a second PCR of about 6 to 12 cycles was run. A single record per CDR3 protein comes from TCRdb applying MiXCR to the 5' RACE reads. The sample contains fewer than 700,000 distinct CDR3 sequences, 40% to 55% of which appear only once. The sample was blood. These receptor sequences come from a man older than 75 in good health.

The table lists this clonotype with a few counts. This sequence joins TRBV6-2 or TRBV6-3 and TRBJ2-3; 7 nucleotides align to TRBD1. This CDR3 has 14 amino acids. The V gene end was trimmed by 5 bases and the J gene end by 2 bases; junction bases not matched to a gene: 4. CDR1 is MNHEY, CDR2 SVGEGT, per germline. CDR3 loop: CASSEGGFTDTQYF. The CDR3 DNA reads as TGTGCCAGCAGTGAAGGGGGCTTCACAGATACGCAGTATTTT.

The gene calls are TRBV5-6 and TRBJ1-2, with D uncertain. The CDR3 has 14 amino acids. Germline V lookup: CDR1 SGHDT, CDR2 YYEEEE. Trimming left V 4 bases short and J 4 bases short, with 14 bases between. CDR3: CASSPQELGYGYTF. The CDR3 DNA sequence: TGTGCCAGCAGCCCGCAGGAGCTGGGCTATGGCTACACCTTC.

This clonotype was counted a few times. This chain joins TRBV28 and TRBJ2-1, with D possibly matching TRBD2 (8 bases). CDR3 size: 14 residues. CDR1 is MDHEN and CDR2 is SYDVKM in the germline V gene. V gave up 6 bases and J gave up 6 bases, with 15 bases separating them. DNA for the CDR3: TGTGCCAGCAGACATAGCGGGACAGTCAATGAGCAGTTCTTC. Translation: CASRHSGTVNEQFF. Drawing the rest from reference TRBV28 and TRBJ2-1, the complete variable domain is DVKVTQSSRYLVKRTGEKVFLECVQDMDHENMFWYRQDPGLGLRLIYFSYDVKMKEKGDIPEGYSVSREKKERFSLILESASTNQTSMYLCASRHSGTVNEQFFGPGTRLTVL.

The CDR3 here is CASSGGMTNEQYF. The CDR3 nucleotides read TGTGCCAGCAGCGGAGGGATGACGAACGAGCAGTACTTC. This chain connects TRBV9 to TRBJ2-7; D is possibly TRBD2 (5 bases). Trimming pared 3 bases from V and 5 bases from J, leaving 12 bases between. This CDR3 is 13 amino acids long. The V gene's germline CDR1 is SGDLS and CDR2 YYNGEE.

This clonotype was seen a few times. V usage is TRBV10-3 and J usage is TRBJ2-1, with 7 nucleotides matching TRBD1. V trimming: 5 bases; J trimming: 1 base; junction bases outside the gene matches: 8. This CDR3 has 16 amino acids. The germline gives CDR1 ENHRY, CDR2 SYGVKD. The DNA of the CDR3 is TGTGCCATCAGTAACCAGGGGGATGGGTCCTACAATGAGCAGTTCTTC. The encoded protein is CAISNQGDGSYNEQFF.

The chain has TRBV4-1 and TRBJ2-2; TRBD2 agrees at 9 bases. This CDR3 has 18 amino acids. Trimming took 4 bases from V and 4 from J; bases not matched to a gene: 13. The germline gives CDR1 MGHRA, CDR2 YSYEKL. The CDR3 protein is CASSLHPREGHVTGELFF. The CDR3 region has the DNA TGCGCCAGCAGCCTCCACCCGCGGGAGGGCCATGTCACCGGGGAGCTGTTTTTT.

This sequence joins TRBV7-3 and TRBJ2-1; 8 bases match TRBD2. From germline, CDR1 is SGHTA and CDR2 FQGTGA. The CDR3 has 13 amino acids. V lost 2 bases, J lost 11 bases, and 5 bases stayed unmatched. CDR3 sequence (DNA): TGTGCCAGCAGCTTATCCGGGACTAGTAAGCAGTTCTTC. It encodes CASSLSGTSKQFF. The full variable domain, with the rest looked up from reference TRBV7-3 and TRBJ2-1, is GAGVSQTPSNKVTEKGKYVELRCDPISGHTALYWYRQSLGQGPEFLIYFQGTGAADDSGLPNDRFFAVRPEGSVSTLKIQRTERGDSAVYLCASSLSGTSKQFFGPGTRLTVL.

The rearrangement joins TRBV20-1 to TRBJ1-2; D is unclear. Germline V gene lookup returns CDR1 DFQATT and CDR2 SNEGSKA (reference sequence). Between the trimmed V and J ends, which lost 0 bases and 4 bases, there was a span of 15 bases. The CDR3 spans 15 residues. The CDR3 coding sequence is TGCAGTGCTAGAGACCTTCAGGATCACCGCTATGGCTACACCTTC. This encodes CSARDLQDHRYGYTF.

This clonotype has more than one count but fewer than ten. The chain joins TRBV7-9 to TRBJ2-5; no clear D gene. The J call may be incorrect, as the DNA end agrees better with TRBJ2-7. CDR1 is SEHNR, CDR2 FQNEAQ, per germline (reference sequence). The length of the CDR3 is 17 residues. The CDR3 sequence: CASSLLPRVQGSYEQYF. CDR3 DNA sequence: TGTGCCAGCAGCTTACTTCCCCGGGTTCAAGGGTCCTACGAGCAGTACTTC.

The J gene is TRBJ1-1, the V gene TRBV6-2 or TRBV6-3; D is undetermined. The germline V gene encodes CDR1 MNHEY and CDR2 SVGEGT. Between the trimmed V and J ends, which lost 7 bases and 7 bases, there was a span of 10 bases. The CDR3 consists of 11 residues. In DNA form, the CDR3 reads TGTGCCAGCACTCACGGGTTTGAAGCTTTCTTT. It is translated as CASTHGFEAFF.

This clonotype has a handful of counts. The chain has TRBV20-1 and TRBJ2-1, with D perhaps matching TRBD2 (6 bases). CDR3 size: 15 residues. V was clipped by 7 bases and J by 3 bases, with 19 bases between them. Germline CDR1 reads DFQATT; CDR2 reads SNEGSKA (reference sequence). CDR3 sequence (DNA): TGCAGTGGTGGTCGGGGCGGGAATTTCTACAATGAGCAGTTCTTC. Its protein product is CSGGRGGNFYNEQFF.

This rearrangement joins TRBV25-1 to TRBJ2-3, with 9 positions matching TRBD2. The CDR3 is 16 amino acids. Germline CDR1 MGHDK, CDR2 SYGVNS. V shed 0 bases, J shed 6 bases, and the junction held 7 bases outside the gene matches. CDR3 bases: TGTGCCAGCAGTGAATACCAGCGGGGGGCGATGGATACGCAGTATTTT. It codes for CASSEYQRGAMDTQYF.

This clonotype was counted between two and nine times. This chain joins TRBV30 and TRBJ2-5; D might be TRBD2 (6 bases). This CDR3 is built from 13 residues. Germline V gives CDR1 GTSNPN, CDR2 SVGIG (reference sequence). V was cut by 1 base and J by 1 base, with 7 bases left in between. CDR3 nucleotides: TGTGCCTGGAGTGGACTAGTCCAAGAGACCCAGTACTTC. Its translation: CAWSGLVQETQYF.

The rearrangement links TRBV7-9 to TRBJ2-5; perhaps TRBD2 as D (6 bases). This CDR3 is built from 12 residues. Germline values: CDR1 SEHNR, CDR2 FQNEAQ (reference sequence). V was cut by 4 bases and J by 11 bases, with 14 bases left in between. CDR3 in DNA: TGTGCCAGCAGCTGGTCCACGGGGGAGCAGTACTTC. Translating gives CASSWSTGEQYF. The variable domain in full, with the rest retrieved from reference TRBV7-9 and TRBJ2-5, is DTGVSQNPRHKITKRGQNVTFRCDPISEHNRLYWYRQTLGQGPEFLTYFQNEAQLEKSRLLSDRFSAERPKGSFSTLEIQRTEQGDSAMYLCASSWSTGEQYFGPGTRLLVL.

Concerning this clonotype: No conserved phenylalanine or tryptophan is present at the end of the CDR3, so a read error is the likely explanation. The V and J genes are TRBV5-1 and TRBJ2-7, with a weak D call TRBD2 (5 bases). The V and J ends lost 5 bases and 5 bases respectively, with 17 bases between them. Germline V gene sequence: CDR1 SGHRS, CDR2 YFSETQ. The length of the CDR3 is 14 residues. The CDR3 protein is CASSRDGGPDEQYI. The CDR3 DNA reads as TGCGCCAGCAGTCGCGACGGAGGCCCGGACGAGCAGTACATC.

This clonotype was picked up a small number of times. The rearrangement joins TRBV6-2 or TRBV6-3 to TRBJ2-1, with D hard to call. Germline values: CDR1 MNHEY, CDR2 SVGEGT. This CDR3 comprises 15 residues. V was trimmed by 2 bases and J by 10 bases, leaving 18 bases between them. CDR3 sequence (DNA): TGTGCCAGCAGTTACGGGCAGGTTGACTCCTACGAGCAGTTCTTC. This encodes CASSYGQVDSYEQFF.

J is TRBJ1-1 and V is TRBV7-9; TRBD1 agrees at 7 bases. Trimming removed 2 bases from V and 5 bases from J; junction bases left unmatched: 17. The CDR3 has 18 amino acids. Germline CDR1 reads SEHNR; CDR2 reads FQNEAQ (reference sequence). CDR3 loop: CASSLKFPGDSKYTEAFF. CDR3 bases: TGTGCCAGCAGCTTAAAGTTTCCTGGGGACAGTAAATATACTGAAGCTTTCTTT.

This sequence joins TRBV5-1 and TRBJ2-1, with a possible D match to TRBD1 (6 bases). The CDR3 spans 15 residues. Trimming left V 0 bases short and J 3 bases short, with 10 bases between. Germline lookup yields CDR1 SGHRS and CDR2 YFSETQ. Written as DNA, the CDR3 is TGCGCCAGCAGCTTGGAAACAGGGTACTACAATGAGCAGTTCTTC. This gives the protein CASSLETGYYNEQFF.

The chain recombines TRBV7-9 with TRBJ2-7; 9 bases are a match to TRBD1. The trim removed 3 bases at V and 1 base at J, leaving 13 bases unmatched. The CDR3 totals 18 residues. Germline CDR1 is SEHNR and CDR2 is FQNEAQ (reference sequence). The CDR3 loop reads CASSFQPGAGTGSYEQYF. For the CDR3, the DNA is TGTGCCAGCAGCTTCCAACCGGGAGCCGGGACAGGGTCCTACGAGCAGTACTTC.